This T cell receptor beta chain was identified during a study of T-cell memory formation after mild COVID-19. The CDR3 spans 14 residues. Germline V gene data show CDR1 as MDHEN and CDR2 as SYDVKM. V was cut by 8 bases and J by 0 bases, with 11 bases left in between. MiXCR, applied by TCRdb to the 5' RACE reads, yields one record per CDR3 protein. The table has around 400,000 distinct CDR3 sequences, more than 20% seen once. On this clonotype: Antigen: not known.

Findings and limits, study-wide: Within pre-infection memory, some responding clones were found, suggesting cross-reactive memory joined. Mainly CM and EM harbored the contracting CD4+ clones; mainly EMRA harbored the CD8+ ones.

The receptor's source is an adult woman who had mild COVID-19 (a few samples of this study predate the infection). Cell type and time point are not known. Sequenced sample: PBMCs or a T cell subset sorted from them (not recorded which). V usage is TRBV28 and J usage is TRBJ2-1; D possibly corresponds to TRBD2 (6 bases). The CDR3 loop is CASGTSSSYNEQFF. The CDR3 DNA is TGTGCCAGCGGGACTTCGAGCTCCTACAATGAGCAGTTCTTC. The variable domain in full, completed from reference TRBV28 and TRBJ2-1, reads DVKVTQSSRYLVKRTGEKVFLECVQDMDHENMFWYRQDPGLGLRLIYFSYDVKMKEKGDIPEGYSVSREKKERFSLILESASTNQTSMYLCASGTSSSYNEQFFGPGTRLTVL.